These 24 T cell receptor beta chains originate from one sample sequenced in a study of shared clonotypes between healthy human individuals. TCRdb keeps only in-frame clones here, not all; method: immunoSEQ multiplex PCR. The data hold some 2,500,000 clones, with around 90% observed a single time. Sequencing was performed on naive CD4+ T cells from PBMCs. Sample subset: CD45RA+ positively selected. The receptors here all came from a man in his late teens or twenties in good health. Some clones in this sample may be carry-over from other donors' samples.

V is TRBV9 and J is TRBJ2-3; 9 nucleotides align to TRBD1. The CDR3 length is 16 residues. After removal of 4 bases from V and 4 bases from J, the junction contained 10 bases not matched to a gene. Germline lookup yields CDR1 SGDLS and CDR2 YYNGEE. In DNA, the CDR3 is TGTGCCAGCAGCCCAAGCGGGACAGGGAGGGCAGATACGCAGTATTTT. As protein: CASSPSGTGRADTQYF.

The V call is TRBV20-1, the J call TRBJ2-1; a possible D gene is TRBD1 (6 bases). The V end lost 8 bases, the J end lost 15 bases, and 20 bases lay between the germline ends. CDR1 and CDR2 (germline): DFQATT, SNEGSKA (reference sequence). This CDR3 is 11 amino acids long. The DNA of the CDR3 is TGCAGTTTACAGGGCCCGGCCCGGTTGTTCTTC. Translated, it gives CSLQGPARLFF.

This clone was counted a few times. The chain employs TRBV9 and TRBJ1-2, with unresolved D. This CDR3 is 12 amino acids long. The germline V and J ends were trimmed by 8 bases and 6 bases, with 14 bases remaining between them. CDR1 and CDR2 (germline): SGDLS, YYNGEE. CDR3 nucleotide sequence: TGTGCCAGTAGTCAGGTGCGGGATGGCTACACCTTC. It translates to CASSQVRDGYTF.

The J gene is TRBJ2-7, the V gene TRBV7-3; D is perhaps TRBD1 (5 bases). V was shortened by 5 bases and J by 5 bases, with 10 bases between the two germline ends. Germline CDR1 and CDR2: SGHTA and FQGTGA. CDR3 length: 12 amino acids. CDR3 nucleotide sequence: TGTGCCAGCAGCAGTCAGGGAAACGAGCAGTACTTC. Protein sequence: CASSSQGNEQYF. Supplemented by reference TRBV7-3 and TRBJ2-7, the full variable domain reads GAGVSQTPSNKVTEKGKYVELRCDPISGHTALYWYRQSLGQGPEFLIYFQGTGAADDSGLPNDRFFAVRPEGSVSTLKIQRTERGDSAVYLCASSSQGNEQYFGPGTRLTVT.

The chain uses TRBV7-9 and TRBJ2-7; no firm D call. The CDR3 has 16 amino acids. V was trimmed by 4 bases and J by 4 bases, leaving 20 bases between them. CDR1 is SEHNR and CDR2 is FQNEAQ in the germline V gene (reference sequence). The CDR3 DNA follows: TGTGCCAGCAGCTCCACCCGGGCATTGCAAGGGTACGAGCAGTACTTC. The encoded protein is CASSSTRALQGYEQYF.

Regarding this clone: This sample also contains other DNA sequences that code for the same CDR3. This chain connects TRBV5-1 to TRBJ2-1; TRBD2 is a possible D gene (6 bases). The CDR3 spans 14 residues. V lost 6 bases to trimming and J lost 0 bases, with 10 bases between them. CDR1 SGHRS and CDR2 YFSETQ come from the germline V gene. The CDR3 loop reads CASTAGSSYNEQFF. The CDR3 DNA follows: TGCGCCAGCACCGCCGGGAGCTCCTACAATGAGCAGTTCTTC.

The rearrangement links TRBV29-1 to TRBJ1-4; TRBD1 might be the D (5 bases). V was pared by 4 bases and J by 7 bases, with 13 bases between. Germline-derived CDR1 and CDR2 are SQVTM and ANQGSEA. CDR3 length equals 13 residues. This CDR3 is CSVAIGGGEKLFF. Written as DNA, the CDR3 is TGCAGCGTTGCAATTGGGGGAGGTGAAAAACTGTTTTTT.

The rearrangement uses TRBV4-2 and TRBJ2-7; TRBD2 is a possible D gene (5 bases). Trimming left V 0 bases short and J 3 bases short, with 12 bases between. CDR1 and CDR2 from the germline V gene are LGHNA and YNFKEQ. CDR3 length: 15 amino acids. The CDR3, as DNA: TGTGCCAGCAGCCAAGAGAGCGGTGTCGGCTACGAGCAGTACTTC. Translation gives CASSQESGVGYEQYF.

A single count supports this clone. The CDR3 here is CASSQAGTSSTDTQYF. The CDR3, as DNA: TGTGCCAGCAGCCAGGCCGGGACTAGCTCCACAGATACGCAGTATTTT. This chain connects TRBV5-4 to TRBJ2-3; 9 bases are a match to TRBD2. Germline V gene lookup returns CDR1 SGHNT and CDR2 YYREEE (reference sequence). The length of the CDR3 is 16 residues. The trim removed 4 bases at V and 2 bases at J, leaving 8 bases unmatched.

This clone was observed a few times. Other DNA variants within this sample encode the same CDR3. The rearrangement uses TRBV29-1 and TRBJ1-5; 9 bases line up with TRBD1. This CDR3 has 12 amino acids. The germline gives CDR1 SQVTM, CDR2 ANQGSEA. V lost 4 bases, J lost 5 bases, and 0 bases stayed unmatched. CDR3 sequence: CSVGDRDQPQHF. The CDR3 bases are TGCAGCGTTGGGGACAGGGATCAGCCCCAGCATTTT.

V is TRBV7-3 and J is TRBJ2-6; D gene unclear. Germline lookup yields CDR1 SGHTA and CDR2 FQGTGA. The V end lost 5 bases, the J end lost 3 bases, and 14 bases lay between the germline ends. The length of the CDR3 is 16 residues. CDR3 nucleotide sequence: TGTGCCAGCAGCCCCAGACCTTTCGGTGGGGCCAACGTCCTGACTTTC. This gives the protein CASSPRPFGGANVLTF.

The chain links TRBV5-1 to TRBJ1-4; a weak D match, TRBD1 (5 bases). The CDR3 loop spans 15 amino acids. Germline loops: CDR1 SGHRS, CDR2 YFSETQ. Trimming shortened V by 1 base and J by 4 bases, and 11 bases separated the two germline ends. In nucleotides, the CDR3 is TGCGCCAGCAGCTTGACAGGATCCAATAATGAAAAACTGTTTTTT. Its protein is CASSLTGSNNEKLFF.

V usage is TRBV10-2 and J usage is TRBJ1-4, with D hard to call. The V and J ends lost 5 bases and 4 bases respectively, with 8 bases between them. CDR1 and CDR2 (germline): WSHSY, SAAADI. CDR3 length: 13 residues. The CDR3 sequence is CASSFLGNEKLFF. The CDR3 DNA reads TGCGCCAGCAGTTTCCTGGGTAATGAAAAACTGTTTTTT.

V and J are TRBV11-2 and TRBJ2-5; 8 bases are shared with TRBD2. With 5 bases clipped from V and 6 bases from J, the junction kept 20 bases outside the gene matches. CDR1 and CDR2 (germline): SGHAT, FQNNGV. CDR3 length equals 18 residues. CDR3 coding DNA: TGTGCCAGCAGCACGCTTAGCTCCAGGTTGAGCGGGAGTCAGACCCAGTACTTC. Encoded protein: CASSTLSSRLSGSQTQYF.

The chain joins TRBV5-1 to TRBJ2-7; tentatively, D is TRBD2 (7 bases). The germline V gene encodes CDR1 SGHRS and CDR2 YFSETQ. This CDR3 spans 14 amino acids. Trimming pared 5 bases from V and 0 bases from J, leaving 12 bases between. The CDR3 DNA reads TGCGCCAGCAGGATGGGGGGGCCCTCCTACGAGCAGTACTTC. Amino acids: CASRMGGPSYEQYF.

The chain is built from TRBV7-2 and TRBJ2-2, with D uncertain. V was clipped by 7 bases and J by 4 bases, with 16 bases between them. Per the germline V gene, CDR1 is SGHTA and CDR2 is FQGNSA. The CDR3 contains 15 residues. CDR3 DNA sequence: TGTGCCAGCACCTTTTGGCGGCTATTCACCGGGGAGCTGTTTTTT. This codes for CASTFWRLFTGELFF. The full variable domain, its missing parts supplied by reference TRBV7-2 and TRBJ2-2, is GAGVSQSPSNKVTEKGKDVELRCDPISGHTALYWYRQSLGQGLEFLIYFQGNSAPDKSGLPSDRFSAERTGGSVSTLTIQRTQQEDSAVYLCASTFWRLFTGELFFGEGSRLTVL.

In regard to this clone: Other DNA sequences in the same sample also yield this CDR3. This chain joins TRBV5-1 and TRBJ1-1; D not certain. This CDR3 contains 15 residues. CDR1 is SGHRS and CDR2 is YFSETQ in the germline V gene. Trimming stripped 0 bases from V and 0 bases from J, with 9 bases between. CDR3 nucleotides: TGCGCCAGCAGCTTGGCCGGGCGCTTGAACACTGAAGCTTTCTTT. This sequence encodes CASSLAGRLNTEAFF.

The CDR3 loop is CASSQHSGGETQYF. CDR3 coding DNA: TGTGCCAGCAGCCAACATAGCGGGGGGGAGACCCAGTACTTC. The chain recombines TRBV11-2 with TRBJ2-5, with 10 positions matching TRBD2. Trimming cost V 5 bases and J 5 bases; bases outside gene matches: 5. The CDR3 totals 14 residues. Germline CDR1 reads SGHAT; CDR2 reads FQNNGV.

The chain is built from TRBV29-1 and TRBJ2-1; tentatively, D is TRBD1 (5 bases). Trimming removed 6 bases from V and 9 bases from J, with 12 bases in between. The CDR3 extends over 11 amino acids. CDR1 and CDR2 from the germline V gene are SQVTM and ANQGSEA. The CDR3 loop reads CSVYRFGEQFF. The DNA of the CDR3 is TGCAGCGTCTACAGGTTTGGTGAGCAGTTCTTC.

CDR3 sequence: CASSALNRDTEAFF. CDR3 coding DNA: TGTGCCAGCAGCGCTCTGAACAGGGACACTGAAGCTTTCTTT. This rearrangement joins TRBV9 to TRBJ1-1, with a possible D match to TRBD1 (6 bases). This CDR3 has 14 amino acids. V shed 3 bases and J shed 3 bases, with 12 bases lying between them. Per the germline V gene, CDR1 is SGDLS and CDR2 is YYNGEE.

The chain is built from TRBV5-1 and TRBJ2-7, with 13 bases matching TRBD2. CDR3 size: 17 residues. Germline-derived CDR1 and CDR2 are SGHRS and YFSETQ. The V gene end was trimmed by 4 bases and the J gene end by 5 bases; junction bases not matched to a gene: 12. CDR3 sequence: CASSMGLAGLPPHEQYF. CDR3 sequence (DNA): TGCGCCAGCAGCATGGGACTAGCGGGACTCCCCCCCCACGAGCAGTACTTC. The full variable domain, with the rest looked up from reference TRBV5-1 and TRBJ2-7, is KAGVTQTPRYLIKTRGQQVTLSCSPISGHRSVSWYQQTPGQGLQFLFEYFSETQRNKGNFPGRFSGRQFSNSRSEMNVSTLELGDSALYLCASSMGLAGLPPHEQYFGPGTRLTVT.

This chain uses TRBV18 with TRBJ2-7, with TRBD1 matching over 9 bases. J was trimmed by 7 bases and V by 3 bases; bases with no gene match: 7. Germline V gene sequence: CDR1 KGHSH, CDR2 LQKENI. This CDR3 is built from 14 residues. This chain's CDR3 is CASSPEGQGREQYF. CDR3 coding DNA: TGTGCCAGCTCACCTGAGGGACAGGGTAGGGAGCAGTACTTC. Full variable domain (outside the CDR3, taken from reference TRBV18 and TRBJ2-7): NAGVMQNPRHLVRRRGQEARLRCSPMKGHSHVYWYRQLPEEGLKFMVYLQKENIIDESGMPKERFSAEFPKEGPSILRIQQVVRGDSAAYFCASSPEGQGREQYFGPGTRLTVT.

CDR3 in DNA: TGTGCCAGCAGCTCCCCCCAGGGTTTTTCCGAGCAGTACTTC. It encodes CASSSPQGFSEQYF. V and J are TRBV7-2 and TRBJ2-7; possible D gene TRBD1, 5 bases. The CDR3 contains 14 residues. From germline, CDR1 is SGHTA and CDR2 FQGNSA. V lost 4 bases and J 6 bases, leaving 16 bases between the germline ends.

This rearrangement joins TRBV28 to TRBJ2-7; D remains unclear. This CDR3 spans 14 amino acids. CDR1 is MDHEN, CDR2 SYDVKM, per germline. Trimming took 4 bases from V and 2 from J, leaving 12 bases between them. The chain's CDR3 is CASSSQRITYEQYF. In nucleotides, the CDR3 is TGTGCCAGCAGTTCTCAGAGAATTACCTACGAGCAGTACTTC.